Shown below are 18 T cell receptor beta chains from a single sample sequenced in a study of cytomegalovirus exposure and HLA in healthy donors. A multiplex PCR was run with 60 Vbeta primers and 13 Jbeta primers. This table comes from immunoSEQ multiplex PCR, and its TCRdb copy is limited to in-frame clones, with some not included. The sample carries more than 150,000 clones, 80% recorded once. Sequencing was done on a sample of PBMCs. These receptors came from a woman in her 50s in good health and CMV-seropositive.

The chain is built from TRBV7-9 and TRBJ2-4; D possibly corresponds to TRBD1 (6 bases). Germline V gene lookup returns CDR1 SEHNR and CDR2 FQNEAQ (reference sequence). This CDR3 contains 15 residues. V was clipped by 3 bases and J by 0 bases, with 9 bases between them. CDR3 bases: TGTGCCAGCAGCTTCGGGACAATAGCCAAAAACATTCAGTACTTC. Residues: CASSFGTIAKNIQYF. The full variable domain, its missing parts supplied by reference TRBV7-9 and TRBJ2-4, is DTGVSQNPRHKITKRGQNVTFRCDPISEHNRLYWYRQTLGQGPEFLTYFQNEAQLEKSRLLSDRFSAERPKGSFSTLEIQRTEQGDSAMYLCASSFGTIAKNIQYFGAGTRLSVL.

The rearrangement links TRBV7-2 to TRBJ2-7; D remains ambiguous. CDR3 length equals 14 residues. Germline V gives CDR1 SGHTA, CDR2 FQGNSA. V was cut by 4 bases and J by 4 bases, with 14 bases left in between. Written as DNA, the CDR3 is TGTGCCAGCAGCTGGGCAGCCACCGAATACGAGCAGTACTTC. Encoded protein: CASSWAATEYEQYF.

The genes are TRBV9 and TRBJ2-1; 9 nucleotides line up with TRBD1. After removal of 6 bases from V and 2 bases from J, the junction contained 6 bases not matched to a gene. Germline V gene data show CDR1 as SGDLS and CDR2 as YYNGEE. This CDR3 region has 15 residues. In DNA, the CDR3 is TGTGCCAGCACCCGGGGACAGGGAGCCTACAATGAGCAGTTCTTC. This gives the protein CASTRGQGAYNEQFF.

The rearrangement links TRBV5-8 to TRBJ1-2; D is ambiguous. CDR1 and CDR2 (germline): SGHTS, YDEGEE. Trimming removed 2 bases from V and 7 bases from J, with 12 bases in between. The CDR3 totals 13 residues. DNA of the CDR3: TGTGCCAGCAGCTTAGAGGGATCGCGTGGCTACACCTTC. Translated, it gives CASSLEGSRGYTF.

The chain carries TRBV6-6 and TRBJ1-2; D unresolved. Per the germline V gene, CDR1 is MNHNY and CDR2 is SVGAGI (reference sequence). The CDR3 covers 16 residues. The V and J ends lost 6 bases and 0 bases respectively, with 17 bases between them. The CDR3 nucleotides read TGTGCCAGCAGCGCCCACCCCGCTGCGTCTAACTATGGCTACACCTTC. Its protein product is CASSAHPAASNYGYTF.

The V and J genes are TRBV5-1 and TRBJ2-1; 8 bases align to TRBD2. Trimming cost V 4 bases and J 8 bases; bases outside gene matches: 11. CDR3 length: 15 amino acids. CDR1 and CDR2 from the germline V gene are SGHRS and YFSETQ. The CDR3 coding sequence is TGCGCCAGCAGCCCCCAAGGGCGGGGGGTCCATGAGCAGTTCTTC. It is translated as CASSPQGRGVHEQFF.

V usage is TRBV7-6 and J usage is TRBJ2-1, with D possibly TRBD2 on 6 matching bases. Trimming shortened V by 1 base and J by 6 bases, and 16 bases separated the two germline ends. This CDR3 is 16 amino acids long. Germline V lookup: CDR1 SGHVS, CDR2 FNYEAQ. The CDR3, as DNA: TGTGCCAGCAGCTTAGTGGGGGGTAAGGGAGTCAATGAGCAGTTCTTC. Amino acid sequence: CASSLVGGKGVNEQFF.

The V call is TRBV2, the J call TRBJ2-5; TRBD2 agrees at 8 bases. V trimming: 6 bases; J trimming: 2 bases; junction bases outside the gene matches: 8. The CDR3 runs to 15 residues. The germline V gene encodes CDR1 SNHLY and CDR2 FYNNEI. The CDR3 here is CASRERGGPQETQYF. CDR3 coding DNA: TGTGCCAGCAGGGAGCGCGGGGGGCCTCAAGAGACCCAGTACTTC. Looking up the rest from reference TRBV2 and TRBJ2-5 gives the full variable domain: EPEVTQTPSHQVTQMGQEVILRCVPISNHLYFYWYRQILGQKVEFLVSFYNNEISEKSEIFDDQFSVERPDGSNFTLKIRSTKLEDSAMYFCASRERGGPQETQYFGPGTRLLVL.

There are a few counts of this clone. The chain links TRBV11-1 to TRBJ2-7; 13 nucleotides match TRBD2. The CDR3 runs to 15 residues. V lost 6 bases, J lost 4 bases, and 6 bases stayed unmatched. Per germline, CDR1 SGHAT and CDR2 FQDESV (reference sequence). The CDR3 spells CASSQLAGGRYEQYF. The CDR3 nucleotides read TGTGCCAGCAGTCAACTAGCGGGGGGGCGGTACGAGCAGTACTTC.

CDR3 in DNA: TGTGCCAGCAGCCGACTCCTATTAGCGGGGGGCGAGAACACCGGGGAGCTGTTTTTT. Protein product: CASSRLLLAGGENTGELFF. This chain links TRBV5-6 with TRBJ2-2; TRBD2 matches 10 bases. J lost 1 base, V lost 4 bases, and 13 bases had no gene match. This CDR3 is built from 19 residues. Germline V lookup: CDR1 SGHDT, CDR2 YYEEEE.

The chain combines TRBV30 with TRBJ1-1; D unclear. The CDR3 spans 14 residues. Germline V CDR1 and CDR2: GTSNPN, SVGIG (reference sequence). The V end lost 0 bases, the J end lost 1 base, and 9 bases lay between the germline ends. CDR3 protein: CAWSVSLSNTEAFF. The DNA of the CDR3 is TGTGCCTGGAGTGTGAGCCTTTCGAACACTGAAGCTTTCTTT.

This chain links TRBV27 with TRBJ2-3; D gene unclear. The germline V gene encodes CDR1 MNHEY and CDR2 SMNVEV (reference sequence). Trimming took off 3 bases at V and 0 bases at J, with 10 bases between the two ends. The length of the CDR3 is 15 residues. The CDR3 loop reads CASSFTYTSTDTQYF. The CDR3 nucleotides read TGTGCCAGCAGTTTCACGTATACTAGCACAGATACGCAGTATTTT.

The chain's CDR3 is CASNDRGTGNTIYF. For the CDR3, the DNA is TGTGCCAGCAACGACAGGGGAACTGGAAACACCATATATTTT. This chain uses TRBV2 with TRBJ1-3, with 8 bases lining up with TRBD1. The CDR3 extends over 14 amino acids. With 7 bases clipped from V and 2 bases from J, the junction kept 4 bases outside the gene matches. CDR1 is SNHLY and CDR2 is FYNNEI in the germline V gene.

The rearrangement joins TRBV7-2 to TRBJ1-1, with TRBD1 identical over 8 bases. The CDR3 is made up of 15 amino acids. After removal of 0 bases from V and 4 bases from J, the junction contained 4 bases not matched to a gene. Germline V gene lookup returns CDR1 SGHTA and CDR2 FQGNSA. This CDR3 reads CASSLAQGVITEAFF. Written as DNA, the CDR3 is TGTGCCAGCAGCTTAGCACAGGGGGTAATCACTGAAGCTTTCTTT.

This clone has just one count. The J gene is TRBJ2-1, the V gene TRBV7-3, with 8 bases that match TRBD2. The CDR3 contains 14 residues. Germline CDR1 and CDR2: SGHTA and FQGTGA. Trimming at V came to 3 bases and at J to 12 bases, leaving 10 bases not matched to a gene. This chain's CDR3 is CASSFTSGPRGQFF. The CDR3 DNA reads TGTGCCAGCAGCTTTACTAGCGGCCCGAGGGGGCAGTTCTTC.

This chain connects TRBV19 to TRBJ1-1; 7 bases are a match to TRBD1. The V segment lost 8 bases and the J segment 0 bases; nucleotides outside the gene matches: 6. There are 14 residues in the CDR3. CDR1 and CDR2 from the germline V gene are LNHDA and SQIVND (reference sequence). CDR3 bases: TGTGCCAGTCACGACAGGGTGATGAACACTGAAGCTTTCTTT. Its protein is CASHDRVMNTEAFF.

The V and J genes are TRBV5-4 and TRBJ1-4, with 7 nucleotides matching TRBD1. The germline gives CDR1 SGHNT, CDR2 YYREEE (reference sequence). The CDR3 totals 16 residues. V gave up 1 base and J gave up 2 bases; unmatched junction bases: 5. The CDR3 loop is CASSLRGQATNEKLFF. CDR3 DNA sequence: TGTGCCAGCAGCTTGAGGGGGCAGGCCACTAATGAAAAACTGTTTTTT.

V usage is TRBV19 and J usage is TRBJ2-4, with D unresolved. CDR1 LNHDA and CDR2 SQIVND come from the germline V gene (reference sequence). The V gene lost 6 bases and the J gene lost 5 bases, with 14 bases spanning the gap. The CDR3 totals 14 residues. The DNA for the CDR3 is TGTGCCAGTAGACCCCCCGGAGTCGAAAACATTCAGTACTTC. It yields the protein CASRPPGVENIQYF.